The present T cell receptor (beta chain) was sequenced within a study of T cells in Graves' hyperthyroidism and ophthalmopathy. Amplification of TCR beta CDR3 regions used RNA as the template. HTBI primers drove first-round RT-PCR of the TCR CDR3. TCRdb reanalysed the multiplex PCR reads using MiXCR and keeps one entry per CDR3 protein. The table shows roughly 800,000 distinct CDR3 sequences, with 35% to 40% occurring only once. The ends were cut back, 6 bases at V and 6 bases at J, with 14 bases in the middle. Germline assignment: CDR1 MGHRA and CDR2 YSYEKL. The CDR3 totals 13 residues. Findings and limits, study-wide: Most thyroid clonotypes with frequency above 0.001 were detected in blood.

Concerning this clonotype itself: Its antigen remains unidentified.

Hyperthyroidism was newly diagnosed in patients aged 18 to 65 (duration under 2 months). Researchers barred patients who had uncontrolled infection, other autoimmune disease, pregnancy or lactation. The chain links TRBV4-1 to TRBJ1-2; maybe TRBD1 (5 bases). Sequencing was performed on blood. This clonotype was sampled from a man younger than 30 with Graves' hyperthyroidism. The CDR3 bases are TGCGCCAGCAGGGAGGAGGGGCGGGATGGCTACACCTTC. Amino acid sequence: CASREEGRDGYTF.